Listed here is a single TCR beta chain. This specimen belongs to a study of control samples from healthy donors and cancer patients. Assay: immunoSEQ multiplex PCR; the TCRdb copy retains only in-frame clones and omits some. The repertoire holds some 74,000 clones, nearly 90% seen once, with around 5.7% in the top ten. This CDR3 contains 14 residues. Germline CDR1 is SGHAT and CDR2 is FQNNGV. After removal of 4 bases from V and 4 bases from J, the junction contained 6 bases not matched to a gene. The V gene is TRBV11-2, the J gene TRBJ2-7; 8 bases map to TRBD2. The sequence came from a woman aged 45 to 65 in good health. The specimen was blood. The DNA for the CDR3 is TGTGCCAGCAGCTATGGCGGGGGGCTGTACGAGCAGTACTTC. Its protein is CASSYGGGLYEQYF.